This T cell receptor (beta chain) was obtained from a study of T-cell memory formation after mild COVID-19 (dated by TCRdb to the early 2020s). With regard to the full study: Most TCR sequence clusters were specific to one of the two donors. T-cell clones expanding and contracting after mild COVID-19 in a couple of donors were tracked by longitudinal TCRalpha and TCRbeta repertoire sequencing. The cohort was made up of two young adult volunteers, one female and one male, who were previously healthy.

The germline V gene provides CDR1 SGHDN and CDR2 FVKESK. V is pared back by 1 base and J by 5 bases, with 15 bases lying between the germline termini. The CDR3 runs 15 amino acids, cysteine and phenylalanine included. Only the CDR3 region is kept as DNA, spanning 45 bases read in frame from base 1. The sample was run on an Illumina NovaSeq 6000. Using 5'RACE with constant-segment primers, TCRalpha and TCRbeta cDNA libraries were constructed, with sample barcodes and unique molecular identifiers added in the process. RNA was extracted from every sample with Trizol reagent. Libraries were amplified in two PCR steps, with a second sample barcode and Illumina TruSeq adapters added in the second step. The libraries were sequenced on an Illumina NovaSeq using 2 x 150 bp paired-end reads. The published analysis was carried out like this. With migec v1.2.7, reads were demultiplexed and then collapsed into UMI-guided consensus sequences. Using mixcr v2.1.11, the UMI consensuses were aligned to TRA and TRB V and J templates and assembled into clonotypes. Clonotypes were classified as expanded or contracted when called significant by both edgeR and NoisET, with noise models trained on biological replicates. For edgeR calls, a false discovery rate-adjusted p below 0.01 and a log2 fold-change threshold of 1 were applied. As an exploratory analysis of dynamics, PCA with hierarchical clustering was applied to max-normalized trajectories of the 1000 most abundant clonotypes. Each responding clone was given a CD4 or CD8 phenotype based on the CD4+ and CD8+ repertoires, which had been sequenced separately. TCRdb reprocessed the public reads (quality trimming at Q25 with fastp, clone calling with MiXCR) and kept in-frame beta chains. Rows matching on CDR3 protein sequence are summarized as one entry with the most common DNA and genes. The V and J calls shown here were made by TCRdb, not taken from the authors' results. The sample contains under 650,000 distinct CDR3 sequences, about 20% of them found a single time. Jointly, the top ten make up about 12% of the sample.

The paper's findings and limits, for the study overall: Contracting CD4+ clones were located mainly in the CM and EM memory subsets, whereas CD8+ clones were found to be enriched in EMRA. Clones that contracted from day 15 to 85 showed balanced CD4/CD8 phenotypes, whereas a second wave of clones that expanded from day 15 to 37 leaned towards CD4+. Only two mild cases were covered by the study, and larger cohorts that include severe cases with pre-infection samples were considered necessary. Whether the second-wave clones peaking on day 37 were SARS-CoV-2 specific was not confirmed. Some responding clones were detected in pre-infection memory, which suggested that pre-existing cross-reactive memory T cells had joined the SARS-CoV-2 response.

Ficoll-Paque density gradient centrifugation was the method used to isolate PBMCs. A note on this clonotype: The antigen it recognizes is unknown. No much larger clone exists at a distance of one base, and base qualities are not known.

The sequence joins TRBV14 to TRBJ2-7, with the D gene uncertain. The sample was PBMCs or a T cell subset sorted from them (not recorded which). The clonotype comes from an adult woman who had mild COVID-19 (a few samples of this study predate the infection). The sample titles of this study are shuffled in the database, so cell type and time point are left out; the donor was told from shared clones. The bases read TGTGCCAGCAGCCAAGGGAACTTTTTCGGGCACGAGCAGTACTTC. This yields the protein CASSQGNFFGHEQYF.